This TCR beta chain was sequenced for a study of CD8 T cells in ankylosing spondylitis. Study-level results: It was reported that disease-linked clones were significantly enriched in matched ankylosing spondylitis synovial fluid. Characteristic of ankylosing spondylitis blood, it appeared, was a TCR beta motif comprising roughly eight highly homologous variants. Earlier authors reported some of these motif variants in reactive arthritis synovial fluid and blood.

Libraries for TCR beta were made by quantitative 5'-RACE with molecular barcodes. TCRdb called the 5' RACE reads again in MiXCR, with one record for every CDR3 protein. The sample has 400,000 to 450,000 distinct CDR3 sequences; approximately 17% are singletons. With 1 base removed from V and 5 bases from J, the gap between germline ends came to 11 bases. The CDR3 is made up of 14 amino acids. With regard to this clonotype: As yet, its antigen is unknown.

The rearrangement joins TRBV12-3 or TRBV12-4 to TRBJ1-1, with no clear D. What was sequenced was blood, either unsorted or a sorted T cell fraction (not recorded which). This receptor was taken from a male donor with ankylosing spondylitis. CDR3 in DNA: TGTGCCAGCAGTTTAGGGGGAATCGGAACTGAAGCTTTCTTT. This translates into CASSLGGIGTEAFF.